The clone carrying this T cell receptor (beta chain) was seen a handful of times. Antigen unknown. This sample also contains other DNA sequences that code for the same CDR3. This sample was included in a study of cytomegalovirus exposure and HLA in healthy donors. The PCR ran on 60 Vbeta and 13 Jbeta primers. As processed by the authors: It was a later analysis that counted roughly 79 million unique TCR beta chains, of which some 10 million were shared. TCRdb's table, derived via immunoSEQ multiplex PCR, lists solely in-frame clones and lacks some. The V and J calls and the clone size are those of that table, but D and trimming were determined from the DNA. Among around 120,000 clones listed, about 80% were seen once. V trimming: 4 bases; J trimming: 4 bases; junction bases outside the gene matches: 2. The CDR3 has 12 amino acids. The germline CDR1 and CDR2 sequences are SGHDT and YYEEEE. Study results and caveats: Immune exposure was documented only through CMV serostatus.

The sequencing sample was made of PBMCs. The receptor was isolated from a female donor in good health and CMV-seropositive. The chain is built from TRBV5-6 and TRBJ2-7; 7 nucleotides line up with TRBD1. CDR3 coding DNA: TGTGCCAGCAGCCGGGACAGTTACGAGCAGTACTTC. Amino acids: CASSRDSYEQYF.